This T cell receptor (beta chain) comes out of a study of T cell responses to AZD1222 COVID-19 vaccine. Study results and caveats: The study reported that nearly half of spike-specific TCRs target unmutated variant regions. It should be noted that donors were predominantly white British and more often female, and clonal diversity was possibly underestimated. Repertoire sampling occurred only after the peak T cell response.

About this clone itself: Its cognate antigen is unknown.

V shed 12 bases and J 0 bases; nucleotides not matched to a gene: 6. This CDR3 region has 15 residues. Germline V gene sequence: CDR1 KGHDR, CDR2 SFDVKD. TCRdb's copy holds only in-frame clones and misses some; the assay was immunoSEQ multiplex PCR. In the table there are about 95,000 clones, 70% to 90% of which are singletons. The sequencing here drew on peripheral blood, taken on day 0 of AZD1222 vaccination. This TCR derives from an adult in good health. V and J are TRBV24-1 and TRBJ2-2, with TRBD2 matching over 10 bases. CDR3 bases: TGTGCCGTCCAGCGGGGGGGAACGAACACCGGGGAGCTGTTTTTT. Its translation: CAVQRGGTNTGELFF.